The present T cell receptor (beta chain) was sequenced within a study of blood T cells in healthy people across ages (dated by TCRdb to the mid-2010s). The study in broad terms: In model experiments, template switching captured about one uniquely barcoded TCR beta cDNA molecule for every two T cells. The donors were divided into four age groups: young (average approximately 16 years), middle-aged (almost 40), aged (approximately 64) and long-lived (about 80). Using deep sequencing normalized with unique cDNA molecular identifiers, the study measured how TCR beta repertoire diversity changes with age. The study analyzed two additional independent replicas of 1 million unique cDNA reads from the same blood draw for two donors, one aged 18 to 29 and one aged 80 or older. Points the paper makes about the study in general: As age increased, observed TCR beta diversity per million T cells dropped in a roughly linear way, and a significant reduction was already evident by age 40. Estimates of total diversity based on one million sequenced T cells were considered lower bounds and underestimates. Because donor CMV infection status was unknown, age-related changes in expanded clonotypes were potentially confounded. Observed TCR beta diversity correlated strongly with the percentage of naive T cells measured by flow cytometry. Because profiling used bulk unsorted PBMCs, naive and antigen-experienced compartments could not be compared conclusively. Compared with the aged group, the long-lived group had more naive CD4+ T cells, fewer expanded clones and increased TCR diversity, suggesting age selection.

The germline V gene provides CDR1 SGHRS and CDR2 YFSETQ. Spanning cysteine to phenylalanine, the CDR3 consists of 14 amino acids. The read is trimmed to its CDR3 DNA, 42 bases read in frame from base 1. V is clipped by 0 bases and J by 6 bases, and the sequence between their germline boundaries is 10 bases long. The library came from 5' RACE. Sequencing took place on an Illumina HiSeq 2500. The second PCR ran for roughly 6 to 11 cycles and used a J-beta primer mix along with a sample-barcoded 5' primer. A template-switch 5' adaptor carrying 12 random nucleotides introduced a unique molecular identifier onto each TCR beta cDNA molecule. Each sample yielded at least 3 million CDR3-containing paired-end reads. All of the RNA was converted into first-strand cDNA using the Mint cDNA synthesis kit, with a TRBC-specific oligonucleotide serving as the primer. Following uracil-DNA glycosylase treatment, all cDNA underwent a first 18-cycle PCR with the universal primers M1SS and BC2_uni_R. Per the authors' processing: Normalization of each sample was performed by random selection of 1 million high-quality reads, each carrying a distinct molecular identifier. Instead of being binned into consensus sequences, reads that shared molecular identifiers were thrown out. MiTCR, set to a Q25 quality threshold and the strictest error-elimination algorithm, was used for CDR3 identification, clonotype clustering and error correction. Lower-bound total TCR beta diversity was estimated with a nonparametric unseen species model using Euler transformation. TCRdb reanalyzed the raw reads on its own, using fastp at Q25 for trimming and MiXCR for clone calling, and kept in-frame beta chains. One record per CDR3 amino acid sequence lists the most common genes and DNA. The V and J calls were not made by the authors but by TCRdb's processing. For this sample the table gives some 930,000 distinct CDR3 sequences, of which 25% to 30% were detected only once. The ten largest clonotypes hold approximately 10% of the sample.

In this sample, this clonotype turned up a few times. Which antigen it targets is not known. Base quality data are lacking; no much larger clone is found one base away. The donors were some 39 Caucasian individuals from Russia, aged roughly 6 to 100 years, who were systemically healthy. Roughly 9 milliliters of peripheral blood were drawn from each donor into EDTA-treated Vacutainer tubes. Ficoll-Paque density-gradient centrifugation was used to isolate PBMCs, with at least 7 million obtained per sample. Total RNA, at least 5 micrograms per sample, was extracted from PBMCs with Trizol reagent. The percentages of naive CD45RAhigh/CD27high T cells were determined by flow cytometry on a PBMC aliquot from every donor. This same sample was also taken into another study, of T cells of mothers and their children. The second study reports: Nine systemically healthy Caucasian individuals served as donors, namely three mothers together with their six children. cDNA synthesis used all of the extracted RNA, with 1.5 ug of RNA in each 15 ul reaction. In the second PCR, the M1S primer introduced both the sample barcodes and 2-4 random nucleotides. Over 8 million TCR beta CDR3 reads were obtained for each mother, and 2.5 million to 3 million reads were obtained for each child. Thymic selection similarly shapes TCR recombination output in related and unrelated pairs, with minor effect from inherited differences. Normalized repertoire overlap was always found to be slightly, but never significantly, higher in related mother-child pairs than in unrelated mother-child pairs. No persistent microchimeric T cell clones were found, with a detection sensitivity of 85 to 100 clones per million clonotypes. In the study, deep NGS was used to compare the TCR beta repertoires of mothers and children, and features distinguishing related mother-child pairs from unrelated individuals were sought. The mean age was about 40 +/- 4 years for the mothers and approximately 11 +/- 4 years for the children. After adapter ligation was performed with NEBNext reagents, the libraries were sequenced on an Illumina HiSeq 2000 with 100+100 nt paired-end reads. Mother and child libraries were prepared a month apart and sequenced in separate runs to prevent cross-contamination. For each donor, between about 450,000 and 2,300,000 distinct TCR beta clonotypes were identified. Naive TCR beta clonotypes were estimated from low-frequency clonotypes matched to each donor's FACS-determined naive share, without sorting.

In this chain, TRBV5-1 is recombined with TRBJ1-5; no D gene is confidently identified. The receptor was isolated from a woman aged 40 to 50 in good health. Sequenced input: blood. The CDR3 protein sequence reads: CASSLEGGRQPQHF. The DNA sequence is TGCGCCAGCAGCTTGGAGGGAGGGCGTCAGCCCCAGCATTTT.